A selection of T cell receptor beta chains follows, all from one sample in a study of identical twins. TCRdb used MiXCR to reprocess the 5' RACE reads, holding one entry per CDR3 protein. The repertoire consists of more than 1.5 million distinct CDR3 sequences, with about 32% occurring once and the leading ten covering approximately 0.29%. Sequencing used cord blood. Receptor source: a newborn girl in good health. Both conserved end residues are part of each CDR3.

CDR3 length	V gene	CDR3 protein
17	TRBV25-1	CASSESRGRGLYNEQFF
13	TRBV30	CAGLKSGANVLTF
11	TRBV28	CASTALGGSFF
14	TRBV27	CASSPHRDSYGYTF
13	TRBV7-2	CASSKDRVQPQHF
16	TRBV6-5	CASSRTGVGREYEQYF
14	TRBV6-5	CASRASLGDTEAFF
13	TRBV3-1	CASSQVVNQPQHF
12	TRBV3-1	CASRTGYAEAFF
11	TRBV30	CAWSRSSKAFF
12	TRBV29-1	CSVQDRNQPQHF
15	TRBV5-1	CASSFQTGAKTEAFF
16	TRBV7-6	CASSLRGDRGYNEQYF
14	TRBV20-1	CSTRGPQGTGELFF
15	TRBV10-3	CAISPGTTGTDTQYF
11	TRBV20-1	CSATVTDGYTF
15	TRBV5-6	CASSSQGITTHGYTF
16	TRBV20-1	CSARDVPGLSQETQYF
17	TRBV4-1	CASSQGFTGGLNSPLHF
16	TRBV4-1	CASSPGAGGITDTQYF
15	TRBV16	CASSQSGQGIQPQHF
17	TRBV2	CASSDSAGGPGTGELFF
13	TRBV20-1	CSARSGMNTEAFF
15	TRBV5-4	CASSLSSGGERDQYF
15	TRBV4-1	CASSSWAGNTGELFF
13	TRBV29-1	CSVGREHADTQYF
15	TRBV6-1	CASSPVGTTGNEQFF
11	TRBV28	CASSFPAPLHF
19	TRBV28	CASSLYGGGGEGHNYGYTF
14	TRBV27	CASSFATTNTEAFF
11	TRBV3-1	CASSHMGEQYF
12	TRBV28	CASRPSHNEQYF
14	TRBV2	CAGRGGTGKPPLHF
14	TRBV24-1	CATTTGRLMRKLFF
15	TRBV10-3	CAISGPGTYHGPQHF
17	TRBV4-1	CASSQVLAPSSYNEQFF
16	TRBV4-2	CASSQRQGTATNEQFF
15	TRBV19	CASSMRQPANEKLFF
16	TRBV6-1	CASRLAGGSLYNEQFF
17	TRBV7-9	CASSLGWGQGTGQPQHF
16	TRBV20-1	CSARRTGALFTDTQYF
11	TRBV28	CAGSRIYEQYF
21	TRBV9	CASSPRWTLAGGHESSDTQYF
13	TRBV25-1	CASRLSGVETQYF
13	TRBV7-6	CASSGLDTGELFF
17	TRBV28	CASSLGTFLGAGGEQYF